The present TCR beta chain was sequenced within a study of early T cells in non-severe SARS-CoV-2 infection. Study in general: From unsorted whole blood, bulk RNA was sequenced, and the chains remained unpaired.

Germline V gene data show CDR1 as LNHDA and CDR2 as SQIVND (reference sequence). Trimming took 7 bases from V and 7 from J, leaving 17 bases between them. The CDR3 totals 14 residues. cDNA molecules, individually, were tagged with unique molecular identifiers. MiXCR, run by TCRdb on the 5' RACE reads, gives a single entry per CDR3 protein. The sample records about 100,000 distinct CDR3 sequences, about 13% being singletons. The chain is built from TRBV19 and TRBJ1-5; the D gene is possibly TRBD1 (6 bases). Sequenced material: whole blood. This TCR derives from an adult who was a healthcare worker with PCR-confirmed SARS-CoV-2 infection or an uninfected control (not recorded which). CDR3 sequence (DNA): TGTGCCAGTAAATCGGACAGCTTTAAGCAGCCCCAGCATTTT. It yields the protein CASKSDSFKQPQHF.